The T cell receptor beta chain described here comes from a study of blood T cell repertoires in COVID-19. The V and J ends lost 2 bases and 3 bases, in that order; junction bases with no gene match: 6. The CDR3 consists of 16 residues. Germline CDR1 MNHEY, CDR2 SVGAGI. In the original analysis: Estimation of nucleated cell counts relied on the amplification of reference gene primers. Assay: immunoSEQ multiplex PCR; the TCRdb copy retains only in-frame clones and omits some. D and trimming were read from the DNA, whereas the V and J calls and clone size are those reported in that table. The data hold about 250,000 clones, with about four fifths observed a single time.

This sequence originates from a woman aged 70 to 79 with acute or convalescent COVID-19. Sequenced material: peripheral blood. The chain recombines TRBV6-5 with TRBJ2-2; the match to TRBD1 covers 7 bases. The CDR3 bases are TGTGCCAGCAGTTACACACCGGGACAGTACACCGGGGAGCTGTTTTTT. Translated, it gives CASSYTPGQYTGELFF.